These 2 T cell receptor beta chains were all obtained from the same sample, sequenced in a study of cytomegalovirus exposure and HLA in healthy donors (dated by TCRdb to between 2016 and 2019). Receptors were amplified or captured by the immunoSEQ multiplex PCR assay. For the multiplex PCR, a mixture combining 60 forward primers for TCR Vbeta segments and 13 reverse primers for TCR Jbeta segments was used. TCRdb mirrors the immuneACCESS table, restricted to in-frame sequences. Some clones are absent from its copies; in checked studies, under half trace to an unresolved V gene, and the reason for the others is unknown. In all, the sample holds 110,000 to 150,000 clones, and 80% of those were seen once. The top ten hold about 5% of the sample. The source material was PBMCs. The receptors were gathered from a man aged 40-49 years in good health and CMV-seronegative.

The genes are TRBV6-6 and TRBJ2-2, with D unresolved. Trimming removed 8 bases from V and 4 bases from J, with 8 bases in between. CDR1 is MNHNY and CDR2 is SVGAGI in the germline V gene (reference sequence). CDR3 size: 12 residues. The CDR3 sequence: CASFLSTGELFF. CDR3 in DNA: TGTGCCAGCTTTCTTAGCACCGGGGAGCTGTTTTTT.

This clone was found a few times. V is TRBV30 and J is TRBJ1-2, with D unclear. V lost 0 bases, J lost 0 bases, and 11 bases lay in between. The germline CDR1 and CDR2 sequences are GTSNPN and SVGIG (reference sequence). This CDR3 is 15 amino acids long. This chain's CDR3 is CAWSVTQPTNYGYTF. The CDR3 region has the DNA TGTGCCTGGAGTGTAACACAGCCTACTAACTATGGCTACACCTTC.